These 14 T cell receptor beta chains were all obtained from the same sample, sequenced in a study of blood T cell repertoires in COVID-19. Assay: immunoSEQ multiplex PCR; the TCRdb copy retains only in-frame clones and omits some. The sample includes about 320,000 clones, more than 85% of them seen just once. The source material was PBMCs or T cells enriched from blood (not recorded which). The receptors derive from a woman aged 25 to 45 who had been exposed to COVID-19.

The V and J genes are TRBV4-2 and TRBJ1-2, with 8 bases fitting TRBD1. Germline V gene lookup returns CDR1 LGHNA and CDR2 YNFKEQ. V shed 4 bases and J 6 bases; nucleotides not matched to a gene: 4. The length of the CDR3 is 13 residues. The CDR3 sequence: CASSPADRDGYTF. In nucleotides, the CDR3 is TGTGCCAGCAGCCCAGCGGACAGGGATGGCTACACCTTC.

The chain employs TRBV7-6 and TRBJ1-1; tentative D call: TRBD1 (6 bases). This CDR3 spans 17 amino acids. Germline CDR1 and CDR2: SGHVS and FNYEAQ. V was pared by 1 base and J by 5 bases, with 20 bases between. The CDR3 nucleotides are TGTGCCAGCAGCTTAGAGGTTCCACAGGGCAGGAGAACTGAAGCTTTCTTT. Protein product: CASSLEVPQGRRTEAFF.

This chain connects TRBV19 to TRBJ1-3; D ambiguous. Germline CDR1 is LNHDA and CDR2 is SQIVND (reference sequence). The CDR3 runs 14 residues. Trimming shortened V by 6 bases and J by 4 bases, and 13 bases separated the two germline ends. CDR3 residues: CASRQAGVGNTIYF. For the CDR3, the DNA is TGTGCCAGTAGGCAGGCCGGGGTCGGAAACACCATATATTTT.

The rearrangement links TRBV5-1 to TRBJ2-7; D remains ambiguous. The CDR3 is made up of 15 amino acids. Trimming cost V 4 bases and J 6 bases, with 20 bases left between them. Germline CDR1 SGHRS, CDR2 YFSETQ. The CDR3 is CASSASWIGATEQYF. In DNA form, the CDR3 reads TGCGCCAGCAGCGCCTCTTGGATCGGAGCCACCGAGCAGTACTTC.

This chain uses TRBV7-6 with TRBJ1-1, with D unresolved. This CDR3 region has 15 residues. The V and J ends lost 1 base and 0 bases respectively, with 9 bases between them. Germline CDR1 SGHVS, CDR2 FNYEAQ. The chain's CDR3 is CASSLGAGMNTEAFF. The CDR3 DNA reads TGTGCCAGCAGCTTAGGGGCGGGTATGAACACTGAAGCTTTCTTT.

This sequence joins TRBV5-1 and TRBJ2-7; D remains ambiguous. The V gene's germline CDR1 is SGHRS and CDR2 YFSETQ. The CDR3 covers 14 residues. The V gene lost 0 bases and the J gene lost 2 bases, with 9 bases spanning the gap. The CDR3 here is CASSLESLTYEQYF. In DNA form, the CDR3 reads TGCGCCAGCAGCTTGGAAAGTCTAACCTACGAGCAGTACTTC.

This clone was observed a few times. V and J are TRBV6-6 and TRBJ1-5; D is uncertain. The CDR3 consists of 15 residues. Per the germline V gene, CDR1 is MNHNY and CDR2 is SVGAGI (reference sequence). Trimming took 0 bases from V and 4 from J, leaving 10 bases between them. This CDR3 is CASSYSRVGNQPQHF. The CDR3 bases are TGTGCCAGCAGTTACTCGCGGGTGGGGAATCAGCCCCAGCATTTT.

The rearrangement uses TRBV11-2 and TRBJ2-5; D may be TRBD2 (6 bases). CDR1 SGHAT and CDR2 FQNNGV come from the germline V gene. V lost 4 bases and J 3 bases, leaving 15 bases between the germline ends. The CDR3 is 15 amino acids. The CDR3 coding sequence is TGTGCCAGCAGCTGGCGTCCGGGCGGGGAAGAGACCCAGTACTTC. Translation gives CASSWRPGGEETQYF.

The sample holds a few counts of this clone. This chain links TRBV19 with TRBJ1-1; D ambiguous. There are 14 residues in the CDR3. The germline V gene has CDR1 LNHDA and CDR2 SQIVND (reference sequence). The V gene lost 3 bases and the J gene lost 1 base, with 9 bases spanning the gap. As DNA, the CDR3 is TGTGCCAGTAGTATTAATTCAGGGAACACTGAAGCTTTCTTT. Translated, it gives CASSINSGNTEAFF.

This clone occurred once. The chain links TRBV5-1 to TRBJ1-1; unclear D gene. The V end was cut by 4 bases, the J end by 1 base, with 11 bases between. This CDR3 is built from 14 residues. Germline V gene lookup returns CDR1 SGHRS and CDR2 YFSETQ. In nucleotides, the CDR3 is TGCGCCAGCAGCCCGTCGGGGTGGAACACTGAAGCTTTCTTT. This sequence encodes CASSPSGWNTEAFF.

The genes are TRBV7-9 and TRBJ2-2; possibly TRBD2 for D (5 bases). Looked up from germline, CDR1 is SEHNR and CDR2 is FQNEAQ (reference sequence). The V and J ends lost 5 bases and 4 bases respectively, with 11 bases between them. CDR3 length: 14 amino acids. CDR3 protein: CASSARTSTGELFF. The CDR3 DNA reads as TGTGCCAGCAGCGCGCGGACTTCCACCGGGGAGCTGTTTTTT. The variable domain in full, with the rest retrieved from reference TRBV7-9 and TRBJ2-2, is DTGVSQNPRHKITKRGQNVTFRCDPISEHNRLYWYRQTLGQGPEFLTYFQNEAQLEKSRLLSDRFSAERPKGSFSTLEIQRTEQGDSAMYLCASSARTSTGELFFGEGSRLTVL.

This sequence joins TRBV25-1 and TRBJ1-2, with 12 positions matching TRBD1. Germline V gene data show CDR1 as MGHDK and CDR2 as SYGVNS. This CDR3 region has 16 residues. The trim removed 1 base at V and 6 bases at J, leaving 6 bases unmatched. CDR3 in DNA: TGTGCCAGCAGTGAATCTGGGACAGGGGGCTTGAATGGCTACACCTTC. It encodes CASSESGTGGLNGYTF.

CDR3 loop: CASSMGTDSGNTIYF. For the CDR3, the DNA is TGCGCCAGCAGCATGGGGACAGACTCTGGAAACACCATATATTTT. The chain couples TRBV5-1 to TRBJ1-3; 7 bases are a match to TRBD1. The CDR3 covers 15 residues. CDR1 is SGHRS, CDR2 YFSETQ, per germline. V trimming: 4 bases; J trimming: 0 bases; junction bases outside the gene matches: 4. Full variable domain (remainder filled in from reference TRBV5-1 and TRBJ1-3): KAGVTQTPRYLIKTRGQQVTLSCSPISGHRSVSWYQQTPGQGLQFLFEYFSETQRNKGNFPGRFSGRQFSNSRSEMNVSTLELGDSALYLCASSMGTDSGNTIYFGEGSWLTVV.

The chain recombines TRBV19 with TRBJ2-7, with TRBD1 matching 9 bases. The germline CDR1 and CDR2 sequences are LNHDA and SQIVND (reference sequence). Germline trimming cut 7 bases from V and 7 bases from J; bases unmatched to any gene: 11. The CDR3 covers 14 residues. This CDR3 reads CASTRRTGAGEQYF. CDR3 bases: TGTGCCAGTACCAGGCGGACAGGGGCGGGTGAGCAGTACTTC. Full variable domain (rest looked up from reference TRBV19 and TRBJ2-7): DGGITQSPKYLFRKEGQNVTLSCEQNLNHDAMYWYRQDPGQGLRLIYYSQIVNDFQKGDIAEGYSVSREKKESFPLTVTSAQKNPTAFYLCASTRRTGAGEQYFGPGTRLTVT.